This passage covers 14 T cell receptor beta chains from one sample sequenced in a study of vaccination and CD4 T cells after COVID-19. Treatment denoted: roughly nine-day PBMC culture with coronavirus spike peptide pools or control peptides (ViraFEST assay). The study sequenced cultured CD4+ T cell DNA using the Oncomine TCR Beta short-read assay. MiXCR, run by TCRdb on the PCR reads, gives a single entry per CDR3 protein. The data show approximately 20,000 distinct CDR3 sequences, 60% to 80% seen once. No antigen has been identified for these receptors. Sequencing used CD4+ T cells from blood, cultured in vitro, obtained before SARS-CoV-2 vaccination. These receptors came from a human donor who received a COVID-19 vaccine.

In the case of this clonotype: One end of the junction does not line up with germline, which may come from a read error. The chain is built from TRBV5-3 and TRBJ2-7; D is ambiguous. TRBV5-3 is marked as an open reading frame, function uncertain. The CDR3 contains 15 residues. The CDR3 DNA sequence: TGTGCCAGCAGCTTGGCGCCAGGCGCCAACCACGAGCAGTACTTC. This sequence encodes CASSLAPGANHEQYF.

Here the CDR3 reads CASSYGAGAGSPLHF. The CDR3 DNA sequence: TGTGCCAGCAGTTACGGCGCGGGGGCGGGATCACCCCTCCACTTT. This chain uses TRBV6-5 with TRBJ1-6; D possibly corresponds to TRBD1 (6 bases). CDR3 length: 15 amino acids. With 2 bases removed from V and 10 bases from J, the gap between germline ends came to 15 bases. Germline V gene data show CDR1 as MNHEY and CDR2 as SVGAGI.

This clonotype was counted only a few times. CDR3 bases: TGTGCCAGCAAACAGGACAGAGATAATTCACCCCTCCACTTT. Amino acids: CASKQDRDNSPLHF. The J gene is TRBJ1-6, the V gene TRBV6-1; TRBD1 is a possible D gene (6 bases). CDR3 size: 14 residues. CDR1 MNHNS and CDR2 SASEGT come from the germline V gene. The V and J ends lost 7 bases and 5 bases respectively, with 12 bases between them.

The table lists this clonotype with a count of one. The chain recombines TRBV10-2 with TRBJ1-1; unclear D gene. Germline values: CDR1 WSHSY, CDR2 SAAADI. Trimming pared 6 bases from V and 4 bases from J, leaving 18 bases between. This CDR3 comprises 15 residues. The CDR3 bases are TGCGCCAGCAGCAGAGGCCGAGAAATGAGCACTGAAGCTTTCTTT. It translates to CASSRGREMSTEAFF.

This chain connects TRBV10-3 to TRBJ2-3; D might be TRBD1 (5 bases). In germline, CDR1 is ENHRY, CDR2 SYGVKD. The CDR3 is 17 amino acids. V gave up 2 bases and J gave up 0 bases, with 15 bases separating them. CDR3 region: CAISELTRTRSTDTQYF. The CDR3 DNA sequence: TGTGCCATCAGTGAGCTAACCCGGACACGTAGCACAGATACGCAGTATTTT.

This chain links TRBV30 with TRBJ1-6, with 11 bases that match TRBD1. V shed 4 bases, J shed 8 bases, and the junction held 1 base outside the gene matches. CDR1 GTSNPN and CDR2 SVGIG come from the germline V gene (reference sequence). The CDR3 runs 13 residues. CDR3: CAWKGQGDSPLHF. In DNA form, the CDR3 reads TGTGCCTGGAAGGGACAGGGGGATTCACCCCTCCACTTT.

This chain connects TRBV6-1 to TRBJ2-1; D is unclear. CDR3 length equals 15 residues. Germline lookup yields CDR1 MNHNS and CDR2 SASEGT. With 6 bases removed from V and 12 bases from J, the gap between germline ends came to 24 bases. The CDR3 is CASSSPGPLGRRQFF. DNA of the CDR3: TGTGCCAGCAGCTCCCCCGGGCCTTTGGGCCGACGGCAGTTCTTC.

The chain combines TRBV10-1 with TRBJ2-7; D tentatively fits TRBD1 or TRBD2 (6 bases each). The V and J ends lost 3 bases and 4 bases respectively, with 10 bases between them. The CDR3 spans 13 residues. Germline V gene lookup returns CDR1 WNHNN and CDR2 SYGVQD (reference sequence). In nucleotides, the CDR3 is TGCGCCAGCAGTGATGGGGGGCGGTACGAGCAGTACTTC. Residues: CASSDGGRYEQYF.

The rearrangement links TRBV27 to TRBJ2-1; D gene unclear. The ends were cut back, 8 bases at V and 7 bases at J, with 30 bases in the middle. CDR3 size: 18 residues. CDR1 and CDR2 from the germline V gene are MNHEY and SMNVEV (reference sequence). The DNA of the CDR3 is TGTGCCAGCGCAATCACACTCTCGGCGGACCCCCTTGGAAATGAGCAGTTCTTC. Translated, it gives CASAITLSADPLGNEQFF.

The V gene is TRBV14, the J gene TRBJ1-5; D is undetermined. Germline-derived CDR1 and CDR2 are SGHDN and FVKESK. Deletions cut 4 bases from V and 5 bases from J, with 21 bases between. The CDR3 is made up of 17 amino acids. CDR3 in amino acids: CASSPDWAEVVHQPQHF. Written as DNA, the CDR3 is TGTGCCAGCAGCCCTGATTGGGCAGAGGTGGTCCATCAGCCCCAGCATTTT.

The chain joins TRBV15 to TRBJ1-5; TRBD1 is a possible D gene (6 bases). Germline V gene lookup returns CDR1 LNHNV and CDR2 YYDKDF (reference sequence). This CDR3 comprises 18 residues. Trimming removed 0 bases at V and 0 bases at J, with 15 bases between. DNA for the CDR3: TGTGCCACCAGCAGAGATTCGGACAGCCACCATAGCAATCAGCCCCAGCATTTT. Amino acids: CATSRDSDSHHSNQPQHF.

This CDR3 reads CASSSRTSPMVQETQYF. DNA of the CDR3: TGTGCCAGTAGTAGCCGGACCTCCCCGATGGTCCAAGAGACCCAGTACTTC. The chain couples TRBV19 to TRBJ2-5; no clear D. From germline, CDR1 is LNHDA and CDR2 SQIVND (reference sequence). V dropped 4 bases and J dropped 1 base, with 19 bases sitting between them. This CDR3 region has 17 residues.

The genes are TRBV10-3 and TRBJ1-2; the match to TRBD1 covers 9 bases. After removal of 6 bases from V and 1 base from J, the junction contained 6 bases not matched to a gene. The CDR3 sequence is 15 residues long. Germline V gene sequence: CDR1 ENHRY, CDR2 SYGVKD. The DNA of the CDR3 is TGTGCCATCAGCCTTGGGACAGGGTTTAACTATGGCTACACCTTC. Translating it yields CAISLGTGFNYGYTF.

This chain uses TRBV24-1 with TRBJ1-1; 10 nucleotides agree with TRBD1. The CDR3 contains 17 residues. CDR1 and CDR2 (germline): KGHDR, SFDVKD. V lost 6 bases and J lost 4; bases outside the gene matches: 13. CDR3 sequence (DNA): TGTGCCACCAGTTCGGTCCCGGGACAGGGGAAGGGCACTGAAGCTTTCTTT. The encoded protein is CATSSVPGQGKGTEAFF.